Reported below is one TCR beta chain. The sample comes from a study of blood T cell repertoires in COVID-19. The repertoire was sequenced with immunoSEQ multiplex PCR; TCRdb's copy has only in-frame clones and lacks some. The sample lists about 220,000 clones; 83% were seen once. V was cut by 2 bases and J by 8 bases, with 16 bases left in between. Germline V gene lookup returns CDR1 SGHDT and CDR2 YYEEEE. The CDR3 is made up of 14 amino acids. The specimen was peripheral blood. This receptor was taken from a woman aged 40-49 years with active or convalescent COVID-19. The V and J genes are TRBV5-6 and TRBJ1-2; tentative D call: TRBD1 (5 bases). CDR3 sequence (DNA): TGTGCCAGCAGCTTAAACGGCAGGGCGTCAGGCTACACCTTC. Translated: CASSLNGRASGYTF. The full variable domain, with the rest looked up from reference TRBV5-6 and TRBJ1-2, is DAGVTQSPTHLIKTRGQQVTLRCSPKSGHDTVSWYQQALGQGPQFIFQYYEEEERQRGNFPDRFSGHQFPNYSSELNVNALLLGDSALYLCASSLNGRASGYTFGSGTRLTVV.